The present entry profiles one T cell receptor beta chain with its context. No antigen is known for it. Trimming shortened V by 5 bases and J by 6 bases, and 15 bases separated the two germline ends. The germline gives CDR1 SGHVS, CDR2 FNYEAQ. This CDR3 region has 14 residues. This sample was included in a study of T-cell memory formation after mild COVID-19. Across the study: Across donors, TCR clusters were largely donor specific.

UMIs and sample barcodes were carried by the TCR alpha and TCR beta cDNA libraries that 5'RACE produced using constant-segment primers. From the 5' RACE reads, TCRdb called clonotypes with MiXCR, one entry per CDR3 protein. This table holds a few hundred thousand distinct CDR3 sequences, around 30% found once. Whole-study findings and limits: Pre-infection memory carried some responding clones, suggesting that cross-reactive memory joined. The second-wave clones peaking on day 37 were not confirmed as SARS-CoV-2-specific.

The TCR sequence derives from an adult woman who had mild COVID-19 (a few samples of this study predate the infection). Cell type and time point are not known. The chain links TRBV7-6 to TRBJ2-3; D unresolved. The sequenced sample consisted of PBMCs or a T cell subset sorted from them (not recorded which). The CDR3 bases are TGTGCCAGCAGCCCGGATCTGGAAAACGATACGCAGTATTTT. Protein: CASSPDLENDTQYF.